This T cell receptor beta chain stems from a study of blood T cell repertoires in COVID-19. V was clipped by 3 bases and J by 0 bases, with 9 bases between them. In germline, CDR1 is SGHNT, CDR2 YYREEE (reference sequence). The CDR3 sequence is 14 residues long. The table came from immunoSEQ multiplex PCR; TCRdb's copy has only in-frame clones and leaves some out. Altogether around 150,000 clones are present, roughly nine tenths being singletons, with the ten largest covering 15% to 20%. This chain joins TRBV5-4 and TRBJ1-1; perhaps TRBD1 as D (6 bases). The sequencing input was peripheral blood. The receptor comes from a man between 60 and 70 years old with active or convalescent COVID-19. CDR3 region: CASSSTGLNTEAFF. The DNA for the CDR3 is TGTGCCAGCAGCTCGACAGGACTGAACACTGAAGCTTTCTTT. Drawing the rest from reference TRBV5-4 and TRBJ1-1, the complete variable domain is ETGVTQSPTHLIKTRGQQVTLRCSSQSGHNTVSWYQQALGQGPQFIFQYYREEENGRGNFPPRFSGLQFPNYSSELNVNALELDDSALYLCASSSTGLNTEAFFGQGTRLTVV.